Presented here are 21 T cell receptor beta chains from one specimen sequenced in a study of CD8+ T cells in alopecia areata. Sequencing used cDNA as its template, made by extracting RNA and reverse transcribing it. Clones were sequenced by immunoSEQ multiplex PCR, and TCRdb holds only the in-frame ones, with some missing. The table has about 110,000 clones, 55% to 70% seen once. Material for sequencing was NKG2D-low CD8+ T cells sorted from blood. The receptors here all came from a human donor with alopecia areata.

V is TRBV4-1 and J is TRBJ2-2, with D unclear. The germline CDR1 and CDR2 sequences are MGHRA and YSYEKL. Trimming stripped 2 bases from V and 7 bases from J, with 14 bases between. The CDR3 is 15 amino acids. CDR3 amino acids: CASSQFTPEVGELFF. The CDR3 nucleotides are TGCGCCAGCAGCCAATTTACGCCCGAGGTCGGGGAGCTGTTTTTT.

CDR3 amino acids: CASSIARRSTDTQYF. CDR3 in DNA: TGTGCCAGTAGTATAGCCCGTCGAAGCACAGATACGCAGTATTTT. This rearrangement joins TRBV19 to TRBJ2-3; D is unresolved. The CDR3 runs to 15 residues. Germline values: CDR1 LNHDA, CDR2 SQIVND (reference sequence). V lost 1 base, J lost 0 bases, and 8 bases lay in between.

The chain links TRBV5-1 to TRBJ2-7; TRBD1 might be the D (5 bases). Trimming shortened V by 1 base and J by 5 bases, and 10 bases separated the two germline ends. From germline, CDR1 is SGHRS and CDR2 YFSETQ. CDR3 length: 13 residues. CDR3: CASSLRGYHEQYF. DNA for the CDR3: TGCGCCAGCAGCTTGAGGGGTTACCACGAGCAGTACTTC. Variable domain in full (rest from reference TRBV5-1 and TRBJ2-7): KAGVTQTPRYLIKTRGQQVTLSCSPISGHRSVSWYQQTPGQGLQFLFEYFSETQRNKGNFPGRFSGRQFSNSRSEMNVSTLELGDSALYLCASSLRGYHEQYFGPGTRLTVT.

The chain joins TRBV6-6 to TRBJ1-2, with a possible D match to TRBD1 (5 bases). The germline gives CDR1 MNHNY, CDR2 SVGAGI (reference sequence). This CDR3 comprises 15 residues. With 0 bases removed from V and 7 bases from J, the gap between germline ends came to 15 bases. This CDR3 reads CASSYSGGEGFGYTF. CDR3 nucleotide sequence: TGTGCCAGCAGTTACTCTGGCGGCGAGGGGTTTGGCTACACCTTC.

The chain has TRBV27 and TRBJ2-5; D call uncertain. V gave up 4 bases and J gave up 2 bases, with 11 bases separating them. The germline V gene encodes CDR1 MNHEY and CDR2 SMNVEV (reference sequence). This CDR3 spans 14 amino acids. The CDR3: CASSSRVKQETQYF. The CDR3 nucleotides read TGTGCCAGCAGTTCCCGGGTCAAACAAGAGACCCAGTACTTC.

The chain combines TRBV18 with TRBJ2-7, with TRBD1 identical over 8 bases. V gave up 5 bases and J gave up 3 bases; unmatched junction bases: 6. Germline V lookup: CDR1 KGHSH, CDR2 LQKENI. CDR3 length: 14 amino acids. CDR3: CASSSTGDGYEQYF. Written as DNA, the CDR3 is TGTGCCAGCTCATCGACAGGGGACGGCTACGAGCAGTACTTC.

The chain uses TRBV29-1 and TRBJ1-2, with D unresolved. This CDR3 spans 10 amino acids. V lost 4 bases and J 6 bases, leaving 6 bases between the germline ends. Germline values: CDR1 SQVTM, CDR2 ANQGSEA. This CDR3 reads CSVVMDGYTF. Here the CDR3 DNA reads TGCAGCGTTGTTATGGATGGCTACACCTTC.

This clone came up a few times. The chain is built from TRBV4-1 and TRBJ2-7; 9 bases line up with TRBD1. This CDR3 region has 18 residues. Trimming removed 0 bases from V and 2 bases from J; junction bases left unmatched: 11. The germline V gene encodes CDR1 MGHRA and CDR2 YSYEKL. The CDR3 protein is CASSQDAGRGTGTYEQYF. In nucleotides, the CDR3 is TGCGCCAGCAGCCAAGATGCAGGAAGAGGGACAGGGACCTACGAGCAGTACTTC.

This clone was counted between two and nine times. The chain is built from TRBV2 and TRBJ2-3; 11 nucleotides align to TRBD2. The length of the CDR3 is 16 residues. Per the germline V gene, CDR1 is SNHLY and CDR2 is FYNNEI. The V gene end was trimmed by 7 bases and the J gene end by 2 bases; junction bases not matched to a gene: 8. CDR3: CASTLTSGAITDTQYF. The CDR3, as DNA: TGTGCCAGCACCCTGACTAGCGGGGCCATCACAGATACGCAGTATTTT. The whole variable domain, filled in from reference TRBV2 and TRBJ2-3, reads EPEVTQTPSHQVTQMGQEVILRCVPISNHLYFYWYRQILGQKVEFLVSFYNNEISEKSEIFDDQFSVERPDGSNFTLKIRSTKLEDSAMYFCASTLTSGAITDTQYFGPGTRLTVL.

This clone was counted only a few times. This chain links TRBV2 with TRBJ2-1; tentative D call: TRBD1 (6 bases). The CDR3 is 13 residues long. Trimming cost V 7 bases and J 4 bases, with 11 bases left between them. Germline loops: CDR1 SNHLY, CDR2 FYNNEI. The CDR3: CASTARGYNEQFF. Here the CDR3 DNA reads TGTGCCAGCACTGCTAGGGGGTACAATGAGCAGTTCTTC.

J is TRBJ2-1 and V is TRBV10-3; perhaps TRBD2 as D (5 bases). The CDR3 covers 15 residues. Deletions cut 6 bases from V and 0 bases from J, with 12 bases between. The germline V gene has CDR1 ENHRY and CDR2 SYGVKD. This CDR3 is CAIRPTSISYNEQFF. CDR3 DNA sequence: TGTGCCATCAGGCCAACTAGTATCTCCTACAATGAGCAGTTCTTC.

J is TRBJ2-3 and V is TRBV5-1, with 14 bases aligning to TRBD2. This CDR3 is 17 amino acids long. J gave up 2 bases and V 4 bases, and 6 bases lay outside the gene matches. CDR1 is SGHRS, CDR2 YFSETQ, per germline. The CDR3 region has the DNA TGCGCCAGCAGCGAACGACTAGCGGGAGGGGTCACAGATACGCAGTATTTT. This codes for CASSERLAGGVTDTQYF.

This clone was counted between two and nine times. J is TRBJ2-5 and V is TRBV4-1; perhaps TRBD2 as D (6 bases). Germline V gives CDR1 MGHRA, CDR2 YSYEKL. The germline V and J ends were trimmed by 0 bases and 5 bases, with 7 bases remaining between them. This CDR3 is 13 amino acids long. CDR3: CASSQDGGETQYF. In DNA, the CDR3 is TGCGCCAGCAGCCAAGATGGGGGGGAGACCCAGTACTTC.

This clone was recorded only once. The chain is built from TRBV15 and TRBJ1-1, with D tentatively TRBD1 (5 bases). The CDR3 consists of 17 residues. The V end lost 3 bases, the J end lost 1 base, and 18 bases lay between the germline ends. CDR1 LNHNV and CDR2 YYDKDF come from the germline V gene (reference sequence). The CDR3 loop reads CATSSPAVGGWNTEAFF. CDR3 DNA: TGTGCCACCAGCAGCCCCGCCGTGGGGGGGTGGAACACTGAAGCTTTCTTT.

This clone was counted a few times. The CDR3 here is CASSQVFTYEQYF. CDR3 nucleotide sequence: TGTGCCAGCAGCCAAGTTTTTACCTACGAGCAGTACTTC. The chain uses TRBV14 and TRBJ2-7; D not resolved. The CDR3 spans 13 residues. Between the trimmed V and J ends, which lost 1 base and 2 bases, there was a span of 6 bases. CDR1 is SGHDN and CDR2 is FVKESK in the germline V gene.

The genes are TRBV11-2 and TRBJ1-1; tentatively, D is TRBD1 (5 bases). The CDR3 has 15 residues. V was shortened by 3 bases and J by 1 base, with 12 bases between the two germline ends. Germline lookup yields CDR1 SGHAT and CDR2 FQNNGV. In nucleotides, the CDR3 is TGTGCCAGCAGCTTTAGTGGCAGGGCGAACACTGAAGCTTTCTTT. This translates into CASSFSGRANTEAFF.

The chain carries TRBV4-1 and TRBJ1-5; unclear D gene. The V end lost 1 base, the J end lost 3 bases, and 13 bases lay between the germline ends. CDR3 length equals 16 residues. Germline loops: CDR1 MGHRA, CDR2 YSYEKL. The CDR3 here is CASSQVLGPSNQPQHF. CDR3 coding DNA: TGCGCCAGCAGCCAAGTCCTGGGCCCTTCCAATCAGCCCCAGCATTTT.

The genes are TRBV7-3 and TRBJ2-1; 10 nucleotides line up with TRBD2. Germline trimming cut 2 bases from V and 8 bases from J; bases unmatched to any gene: 15. Germline-derived CDR1 and CDR2 are SGHTA and FQGTGA. The CDR3 extends over 18 amino acids. CDR3 DNA: TGTGCCAGCAGCTTAGACGGGGGTGGGCTAGCGGGAGTCGATGAGCAGTTCTTC. Its protein is CASSLDGGGLAGVDEQFF.

The rearrangement links TRBV5-1 to TRBJ2-3, with D hard to call. Germline V gives CDR1 SGHRS, CDR2 YFSETQ. Trimming removed 6 bases from V and 5 bases from J, with 10 bases in between. This CDR3 comprises 12 residues. The CDR3: CASTGMGDTQYF. For the CDR3, the DNA is TGCGCCAGCACTGGGATGGGAGATACGCAGTATTTT.

CDR3 in amino acids: CASSLAPTDTQYF. The CDR3 region has the DNA TGTGCCAGCAGTTTGGCCCCCACAGATACGCAGTATTTT. The chain has TRBV28 and TRBJ2-3, with unresolved D. The germline gives CDR1 MDHEN, CDR2 SYDVKM. With 3 bases removed from V and 2 bases from J, the gap between germline ends came to 6 bases. This CDR3 has 13 residues.

J is TRBJ2-5 and V is TRBV28; D might be TRBD1 (6 bases). The V gene's germline CDR1 is MDHEN and CDR2 SYDVKM. The length of the CDR3 is 15 residues. V shed 3 bases and J shed 2 bases, with 13 bases lying between them. The CDR3 sequence is CASSFRGTQQETQYF. The CDR3 DNA sequence: TGTGCCAGCAGTTTTAGGGGGACACAGCAAGAGACCCAGTACTTC.